The 5 T cell receptor beta chains presented below share a single source sample, sequenced in a study of T cell changes during pregnancy in multiple sclerosis. Sequencing was performed with immunoSEQ multiplex PCR; in TCRdb, only in-frame clones are kept and a portion is missing. The repertoire holds about 99,000 clones, with approximately 90% as singletons. Sequenced material: peripheral blood, taken after pregnancy. Receptors originate from a female donor with multiple sclerosis, enrolled in a pregnancy study.

The chain combines TRBV5-4 with TRBJ2-7, with D maybe TRBD2 (8 bases). CDR3 size: 16 residues. V was pared by 5 bases and J by 3 bases, with 21 bases between. In germline, CDR1 is SGHNT, CDR2 YYREEE (reference sequence). CDR3 loop: CASSPVSGGGSYEQYF. CDR3 nucleotide sequence: TGTGCCAGCAGTCCTGTTTCGGGAGGGGGCAGCTACGAGCAGTACTTC. The variable domain in full, completed from reference TRBV5-4 and TRBJ2-7, reads ETGVTQSPTHLIKTRGQQVTLRCSSQSGHNTVSWYQQALGQGPQFIFQYYREEENGRGNFPPRFSGLQFPNYSSELNVNALELDDSALYLCASSPVSGGGSYEQYFGPGTRLTVT.

The rearrangement joins TRBV5-8 to TRBJ2-7, with TRBD2 matching over 12 bases. V was pared by 2 bases and J by 0 bases, with 3 bases of the junction left unmatched. Germline V CDR1 and CDR2: SGHTS, YDEGEE. The length of the CDR3 is 16 residues. The CDR3 region is CASSFGTSGFSYEQYF. The DNA of the CDR3 is TGTGCCAGCAGCTTCGGGACTAGCGGGTTCTCCTACGAGCAGTACTTC.

The chain carries TRBV10-3 and TRBJ2-5; TRBD2 matches 10 bases. Germline CDR1 ENHRY, CDR2 SYGVKD. The CDR3 sequence is 16 residues long. Germline trimming cut 6 bases from V and 2 bases from J; bases unmatched to any gene: 9. DNA for the CDR3: TGTGCCATCAGCGAGCGGGGGGGCCTCGCTCAAGAGACCCAGTACTTC. Translated: CAISERGGLAQETQYF.

The rearrangement links TRBV28 to TRBJ2-7; a possible D gene is TRBD2 (5 bases). The V end was cut by 4 bases, the J end by 6 bases, with 7 bases between. This CDR3 spans 11 amino acids. In germline, CDR1 is MDHEN, CDR2 SYDVKM. CDR3 bases: TGTGCCAGCAGTTCCCGGGGCGAGCAGTACTTC. It yields the protein CASSSRGEQYF.

The chain joins TRBV27 to TRBJ1-1, with TRBD1 matching over 7 bases. J lost 5 bases, V lost 5 bases, and 5 bases had no gene match. Germline CDR1 reads MNHEY; CDR2 reads SMNVEV (reference sequence). The CDR3 contains 13 residues. This chain's CDR3 is CASSPYRGTEAFF. CDR3 nucleotide sequence: TGTGCCAGCAGTCCTTACAGGGGAACTGAAGCTTTCTTT.